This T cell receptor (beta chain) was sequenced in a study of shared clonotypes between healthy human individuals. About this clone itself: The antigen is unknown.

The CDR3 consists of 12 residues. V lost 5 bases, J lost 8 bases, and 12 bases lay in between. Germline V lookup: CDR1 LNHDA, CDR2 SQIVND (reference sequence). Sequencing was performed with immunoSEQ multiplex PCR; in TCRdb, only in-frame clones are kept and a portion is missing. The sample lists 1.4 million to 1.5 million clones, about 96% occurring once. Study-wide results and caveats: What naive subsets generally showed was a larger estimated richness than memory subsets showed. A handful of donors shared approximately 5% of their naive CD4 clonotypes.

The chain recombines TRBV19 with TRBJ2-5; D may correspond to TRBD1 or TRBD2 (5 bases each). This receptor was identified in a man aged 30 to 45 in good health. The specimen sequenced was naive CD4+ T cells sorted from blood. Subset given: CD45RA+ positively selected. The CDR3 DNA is TGTGCCAGTAGTCCTGCGAGGGGAACCCAGTACTTC. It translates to CASSPARGTQYF.